In its sample, the clone carrying this T cell receptor (beta chain) was seen many times. Its matching antigen is unknown. The entry originates in a study of HIV-infected children after antiretroviral therapy interruption. General study points: A few patients showed more shared-triplet CDR3 clusters following treatment interruption.

Trimming removed 4 bases from V and 7 bases from J, with 14 bases in between. Germline assignment: CDR1 KGHSH and CDR2 LQKENI. The CDR3 runs to 14 residues. RNA-based 3' RACE libraries used unique molecular identifiers. TCRdb re-analysed the 3' RACE reads in MiXCR, keeping a single row per CDR3 protein. The sample yields approximately 16,000 distinct CDR3 sequences, 3.4% seen once. The sample's treatment: PENTA 11 planned treatment interruption arm or continuous ART arm. Memory CD8+ CD45RO+ CD45RA- T cells were sorted from thawed PBMCs. The chain links TRBV18 to TRBJ2-1; perhaps TRBD1 as D (8 bases). This receptor was taken from a pool of human donors with HIV. The sequencing used CD45RO+ CD8+ T cells from PBMCs, pooled from several time points, collected from a donor given antiretroviral therapy, either interrupted or continuous. The subset was: memory CD8+ CD45RO+ CD45RA- T cells. In DNA, the CDR3 is TGTGCCAGCTCACTCGACAGGGGAGGGAATGAGCAGTTCTTC. Translated: CASSLDRGGNEQFF.